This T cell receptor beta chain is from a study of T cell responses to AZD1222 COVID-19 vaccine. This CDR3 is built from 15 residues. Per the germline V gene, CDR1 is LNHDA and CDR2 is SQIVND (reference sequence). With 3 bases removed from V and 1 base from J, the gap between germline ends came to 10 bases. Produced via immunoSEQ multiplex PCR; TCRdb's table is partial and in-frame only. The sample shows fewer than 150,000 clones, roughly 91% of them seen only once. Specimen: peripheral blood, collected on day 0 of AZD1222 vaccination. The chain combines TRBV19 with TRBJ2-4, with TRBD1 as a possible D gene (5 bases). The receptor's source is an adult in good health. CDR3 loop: CASSIRERAKNIQYF. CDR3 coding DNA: TGTGCCAGTAGTATCAGGGAACGGGCCAAAAACATTCAGTACTTC.